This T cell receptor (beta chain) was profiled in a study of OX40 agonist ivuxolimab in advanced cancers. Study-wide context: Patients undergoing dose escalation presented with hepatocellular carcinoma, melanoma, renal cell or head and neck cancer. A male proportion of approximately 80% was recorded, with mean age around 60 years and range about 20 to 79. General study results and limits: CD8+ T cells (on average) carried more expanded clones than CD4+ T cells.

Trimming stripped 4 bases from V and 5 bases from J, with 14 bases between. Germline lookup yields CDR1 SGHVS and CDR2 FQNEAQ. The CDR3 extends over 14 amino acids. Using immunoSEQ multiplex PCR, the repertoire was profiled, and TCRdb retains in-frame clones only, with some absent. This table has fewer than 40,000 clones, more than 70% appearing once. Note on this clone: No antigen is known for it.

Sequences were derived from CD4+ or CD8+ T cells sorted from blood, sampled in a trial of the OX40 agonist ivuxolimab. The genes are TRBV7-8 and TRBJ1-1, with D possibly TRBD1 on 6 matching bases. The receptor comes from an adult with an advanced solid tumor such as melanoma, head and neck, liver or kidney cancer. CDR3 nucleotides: TGTGCCAGCAGCTCGATGGGGGCGCCTACTGAAGCTTTCTTT. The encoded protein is CASSSMGAPTEAFF. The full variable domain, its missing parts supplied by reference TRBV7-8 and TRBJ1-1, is GAGVSQSPRYKVAKRGQDVALRCDPISGHVSLFWYQQALGQGPEFLTYFQNEAQLDKSGLPSDRFFAERPEGSVSTLKIQRTQQEDSAVYLCASSSMGAPTEAFFGQGTRLTVV.